Below, 17 T cell receptor beta chains from the same sample are listed, as sequenced in a study of CD8+CD57+ T cells in acquired aplastic anemia. TCR beta VDJ and CDR3 profiles were obtained from a genomic DNA template. TCRdb independently ran MiXCR on the reads; one entry per CDR3 protein. In the table there are some 220,000 distinct CDR3 sequences, about 37% of which are singletons. Sample: sorted CD4+, CD8+, or CD8+CD57+ T cells (not recorded which) from PBMCs. The receptors shown here come from a human donor in good health, serving as a control.

On this clonotype itself: One end of the junction fails to match germline, which may point to a read error. CDR3 in amino acids: CAISQPGQELYGYTF. Here the CDR3 DNA reads TGTGCCATCAGTCAGCCGGGACAGGAACTATATGGCTACACCTTC. The V and J genes are TRBV27 and TRBJ1-2, with 8 bases matching TRBD1. The V gene's germline CDR1 is MNHEY and CDR2 SMNVEV (reference sequence). The CDR3 runs 15 residues.

This chain joins TRBV20-1 and TRBJ2-7; 12 bases fit TRBD2. Unmatched junction bases numbered 12, after V lost 6 bases and J lost 3 bases. The V gene's germline CDR1 is DFQATT and CDR2 SNEGSKA (reference sequence). This CDR3 has 16 residues. The CDR3 region has the DNA TGCAGTGCGAGCGGGATAGGACTAGCGGGACGCTACGAGCAGTACTTC. Protein product: CSASGIGLAGRYEQYF.

This clonotype was found a few times. V gene TRBV6-1 combines with J gene TRBJ1-2; D is uncertain. The CDR3 totals 16 residues. The germline V gene has CDR1 MNHNS and CDR2 SASEGT. The V end was cut by 3 bases, the J end by 7 bases, with 21 bases between. CDR3 protein: CASSEIIGPAGGGYTF. Written as DNA, the CDR3 is TGTGCCAGCAGTGAGATCATAGGACCGGCGGGAGGTGGCTACACCTTC.

This sequence joins TRBV19 and TRBJ2-7, with 8 bases lining up with TRBD2. J was trimmed by 2 bases and V by 5 bases; bases with no gene match: 8. In germline, CDR1 is LNHDA, CDR2 SQIVND (reference sequence). This CDR3 region has 15 residues. The CDR3 region is CASSSKRGPPYEQYF. CDR3 nucleotides: TGTGCCAGTAGTTCGAAGCGGGGGCCCCCCTACGAGCAGTACTTC.

In this sample, this clonotype turned up once. The chain uses TRBV10-3 and TRBJ1-2, with unresolved D. V was cut by 7 bases and J by 0 bases, with 9 bases left in between. From germline, CDR1 is ENHRY and CDR2 SYGVKD. This CDR3 region has 13 residues. CDR3 in DNA: TGTGCCATCACGGGAGGGTCTAACTATGGCTACACCTTC. Translation gives CAITGGSNYGYTF.

This clonotype was seen ten or more times. The chain links TRBV19 to TRBJ1-2; possibly TRBD1 for D (5 bases). V was clipped by 3 bases and J by 8 bases, with 16 bases between them. The CDR3 spans 14 residues. Germline V gene data show CDR1 as LNHDA and CDR2 as SQIVND (reference sequence). The CDR3 region has the DNA TGTGCCAGTAGTATTTTTGAGGGGATTGGAGGCTACACCTTC. Translated: CASSIFEGIGGYTF.

This clonotype appeared many times. Here the CDR3 reads CSAFTGSQETQYF. CDR3 DNA sequence: TGCAGTGCGTTTACAGGGTCCCAAGAGACCCAGTACTTC. The chain links TRBV20-1 to TRBJ2-5; the D gene is possibly TRBD1 (6 bases). CDR1 is DFQATT, CDR2 SNEGSKA, per germline (reference sequence). The CDR3 covers 13 residues. Trimming pared 6 bases from V and 1 base from J, leaving 12 bases between.

This clonotype showed up many times. The CDR3: CASRLAGGYNEQFF. Here the CDR3 DNA reads TGTGCCAGCAGGCTAGCGGGGGGTTACAATGAGCAGTTCTTC. V gene TRBV2 combines with J gene TRBJ2-1; 11 bases are shared with TRBD2. Per germline, CDR1 SNHLY and CDR2 FYNNEI. CDR3 length: 14 residues. With V trimmed by 6 bases and J by 4 bases, 2 bases remained unmatched.

This clonotype was observed at least ten times. The chain uses TRBV20-1 and TRBJ1-1, with D uncertain. The CDR3 is made up of 11 amino acids. Germline loops: CDR1 DFQATT, CDR2 SNEGSKA (reference sequence). CDR3 in amino acids: CRARGNTEAFF. As DNA, the CDR3 is TGCAGGGCACGGGGGAACACTGAAGCTTTCTTT.

This clonotype was observed a few times. This clone may be a read error of a much larger clone one base away. The rearrangement uses TRBV19 and TRBJ2-5, with D perhaps matching TRBD1 or TRBD2 (5 bases each). Germline assignment: CDR1 LNHDA and CDR2 SQIVND (reference sequence). V was cut by 10 bases and J by 5 bases, with 17 bases left in between. This CDR3 is built from 13 residues. The CDR3 DNA reads as TGTGCCACAAGAGTCGGGGCAGGGGAGACCCAGTACTTC. Translation gives CATRVGAGETQYF. The variable domain in full, with the rest retrieved from reference TRBV19 and TRBJ2-5, is DGGITQSPKYLFRKEGQNVTLSCEQNLNHDAMYWYRQDPGQGLRLIYYSQIVNDFQKGDIAEGYSVSREKKESFPLTVTSAQKNPTAFYLCATRVGAGETQYFGPGTRLLVL.

Many counts were recorded for this clonotype. The rearrangement uses TRBV14 and TRBJ1-2; TRBD1 matches 7 bases. The CDR3 totals 14 residues. The J segment lost 4 bases and the V segment lost 5 bases, leaving 7 bases of the junction unmatched. CDR1 and CDR2 (germline): SGHDN, FVKESK. CDR3 in amino acids: CASSRTQGFYGYTF. As DNA, the CDR3 is TGTGCCAGCAGCAGGACACAGGGGTTCTATGGCTACACCTTC. Together with reference TRBV14 and TRBJ1-2, the CDR3 gives the full variable domain: EAGVTQFPSHSVIEKGQTVTLRCDPISGHDNLYWYRRVMGKEIKFLLHFVKESKQDESGMPNNRFLAERTGGTYSTLKVQPAELEDSGVYFCASSRTQGFYGYTFGSGTRLTVV.

The chain links TRBV30 to TRBJ2-3, with D possibly being TRBD1 (5 bases). V lost 1 base, J lost 5 bases, and 16 bases lay in between. Germline V gene sequence: CDR1 GTSNPN, CDR2 SVGIG (reference sequence). The CDR3 has 15 amino acids. The CDR3 sequence is CAWSDRFRLRDTQYF. For the CDR3, the DNA is TGTGCCTGGAGTGACAGGTTTAGGTTGAGAGATACGCAGTATTTT. Looking up the rest from reference TRBV30 and TRBJ2-3 gives the full variable domain: SQTIHQWPATLVQPVGSPLSLECTVEGTSNPNLYWYRQAAGRGLQLLFYSVGIGQISSEVPQNLSASRPQDRQFILSSKKLLLSDSGFYLCAWSDRFRLRDTQYFGPGTRLTVL.

This clonotype appeared many times. The chain carries TRBV7-9 and TRBJ1-2; 9 positions match TRBD1. Unmatched junction bases numbered 3, after V lost 5 bases and J lost 5 bases. CDR3 size: 13 residues. Germline CDR1 SEHNR, CDR2 FQNEAQ (reference sequence). This CDR3 reads CASSQGQGYGYTF. CDR3 nucleotide sequence: TGTGCCAGCAGCCAAGGACAGGGGTATGGCTACACCTTC. The entire variable domain, with the rest obtained from reference TRBV7-9 and TRBJ1-2, is as follows: DTGVSQNPRHKITKRGQNVTFRCDPISEHNRLYWYRQTLGQGPEFLTYFQNEAQLEKSRLLSDRFSAERPKGSFSTLEIQRTEQGDSAMYLCASSQGQGYGYTFGSGTRLTVV.

The sample holds a few counts of this clonotype. V usage is TRBV5-6 and J usage is TRBJ2-3; 12 positions agree with TRBD2. Germline assignment: CDR1 SGHDT and CDR2 YYEEEE. V gave up 4 bases and J gave up 0 bases; unmatched junction bases: 6. The CDR3 contains 17 residues. CDR3 in DNA: TGTGCCAGCAGCCGGACTAGCGGGGCATCGAGCACAGATACGCAGTATTTT. Translation gives CASSRTSGASSTDTQYF.

This clonotype was observed many times. V and J are TRBV11-1 and TRBJ2-5; no clear D gene. The CDR3 is 14 amino acids. CDR1 SGHAT and CDR2 FQDESV come from the germline V gene (reference sequence). V shed 4 bases and J shed 5 bases, with 14 bases lying between them. CDR3 sequence reads: CASSSRTRGETQYF. CDR3 nucleotides: TGTGCCAGCAGCTCTAGGACCCGTGGGGAGACCCAGTACTTC.

The J gene is TRBJ2-5, the V gene TRBV2; D gene uncertain. V gave up 4 bases and J gave up 5 bases, with 8 bases separating them. The germline V gene has CDR1 SNHLY and CDR2 FYNNEI. The CDR3 extends over 12 amino acids. CDR3 in DNA: TGTGCCAGCAGTGCTGAACAGGAGACCCAGTACTTC. Protein product: CASSAEQETQYF.

This clonotype was counted at least ten times. The chain carries TRBV24-1 and TRBJ2-2; D remains unclear. The CDR3 loop spans 14 amino acids. Germline V gene data show CDR1 as KGHDR and CDR2 as SFDVKD. The V and J ends lost 1 base and 6 bases respectively, with 8 bases between them. CDR3 bases: TGTGCCACCAGTGATTTCGGTAGCCCCGGGGAGCTGTTTTTT. It specifies CATSDFGSPGELFF.